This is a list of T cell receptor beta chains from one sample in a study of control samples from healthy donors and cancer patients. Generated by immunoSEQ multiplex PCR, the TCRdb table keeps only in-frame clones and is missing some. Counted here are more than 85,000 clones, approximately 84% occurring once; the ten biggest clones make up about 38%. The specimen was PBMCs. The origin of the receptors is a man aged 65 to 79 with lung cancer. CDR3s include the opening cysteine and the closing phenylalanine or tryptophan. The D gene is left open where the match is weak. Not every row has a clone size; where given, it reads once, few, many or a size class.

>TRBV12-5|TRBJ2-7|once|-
TGTGCTAGTGGTTTGGTACGCAGAGGTTCCTACGAGCAGTACTTC
CASGLVRRGSYEQYF
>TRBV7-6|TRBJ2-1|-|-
TGTGCCAGCAGCTTAGCTCCCTCGGCATATTCCTACAATGAGCAGTTCTTC
CASSLAPSAYSYNEQFF
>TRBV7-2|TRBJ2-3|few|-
TGTGCCAGCATAGCGACAGCCACAGATACGCAGTATTTT
CASIATATDTQYF
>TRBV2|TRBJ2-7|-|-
TGTGCCAGCAGTGAAGCGCTTGGCAGGGGGCAGTACTTC
CASSEALGRGQYF
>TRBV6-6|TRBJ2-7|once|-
TGTGCCAGCAGTTACTCGGGACGGGTGAGCTCCTACGAGCAGTACTTC
CASSYSGRVSSYEQYF
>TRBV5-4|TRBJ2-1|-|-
TGTGCCAGCAGTCATAGATCCTACAATGAGCAGTTCTTC
CASSHRSYNEQFF
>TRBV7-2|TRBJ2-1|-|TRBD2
TGTGCCAGCAGCTCCCCGGGGGGTAGCGGGGCTTCCTACAATGAGCAGTTCTTC
CASSSPGGSGASYNEQFF
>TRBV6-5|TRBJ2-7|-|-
TGTGCCAGCAGGCCGGGACGGGTAGAGCAGTACTTC
CASRPGRVEQYF
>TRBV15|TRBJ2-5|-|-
TGTGCCACCAGCAGCAGTACAGGGTGGCAAGAGACCCAGTACTTC
CATSSSTGWQETQYF
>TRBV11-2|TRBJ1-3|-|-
TGTGCCAGCAGCTTATCCTTTAGGAATGGACGGAACTCTGGAAACACCATATATTTT
CASSLSFRNGRNSGNTIYF
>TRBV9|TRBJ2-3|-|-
TGTGCCAGCAGCGTGTCGCCGAGTAGAGGCACAGATACGCAGTATTTT
CASSVSPSRGTDTQYF
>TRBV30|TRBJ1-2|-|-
TGTGCCTGGGCCCCCGGGGGAGCCGCCCCTATCTATGGCTACACCTTC
CAWAPGGAAPIYGYTF
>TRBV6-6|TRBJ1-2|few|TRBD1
TGTGCCAGCAGTACGGTCGCCGGGACAGTAAACTATGGCTACACCTTC
CASSTVAGTVNYGYTF
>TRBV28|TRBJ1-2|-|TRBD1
TGTGCCAGCAGTTACCGGACAGGGGGCCTTAACTATGGCTACACCTTC
CASSYRTGGLNYGYTF
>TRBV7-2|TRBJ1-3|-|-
TGTGCCAGCAGCTTAGCCACGGACTCTGGAAACACCATATATTTT
CASSLATDSGNTIYF
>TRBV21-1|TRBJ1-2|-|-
TGTGCCAGCAGCAAAGGACAACGGGGCTACACCTTC
CASSKGQRGYTF
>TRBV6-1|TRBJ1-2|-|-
TGTGCCAGCAGTGAAGCGGGGAGATATGGCTACACCTTC
CASSEAGRYGYTF
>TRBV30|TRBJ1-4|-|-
TGTGCCTGGAGTGGTTGGGGGCTGGAGGAAAAACTGTTTTTT
CAWSGWGLEEKLFF
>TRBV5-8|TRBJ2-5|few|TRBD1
TGTGCCAGCAGCCTAGGACAGGGGCAAACGTACCAAGAGACCCAGTACTTC
CASSLGQGQTYQETQYF
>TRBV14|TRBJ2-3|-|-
TGTGCCAGCAGCTCACAACTGGGGGATACGCAGTATTTT
CASSSQLGDTQYF
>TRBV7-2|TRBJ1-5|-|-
TGTGCCAGCAGCTTAACGCGGGACCAGCCCCAGCATTTT
CASSLTRDQPQHF
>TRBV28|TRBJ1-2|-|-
TGTGCCAGCAGCCCGGTCGTGATCTATGGCTACACCTTC
CASSPVVIYGYTF
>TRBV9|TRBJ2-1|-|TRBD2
TGTGCCAGCAGCGTACGAGGGACTAGCGTTTACAATGAGCAGTTCTTC
CASSVRGTSVYNEQFF
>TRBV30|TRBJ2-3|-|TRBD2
TGTGCCTGGAGTCATATAGCGGGGGGCACAGATACGCAGTATTTT
CAWSHIAGGTDTQYF
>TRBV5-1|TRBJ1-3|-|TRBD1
TGCGCCAGCAGCTTGGACTTCCTACAGGGGACCGGAAACACCATATATTTT
CASSLDFLQGTGNTIYF
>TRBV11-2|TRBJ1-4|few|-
TGTGCCAGCAACCGTGGGGCCTATAATGAAAAACTGTTTTTT
CASNRGAYNEKLFF
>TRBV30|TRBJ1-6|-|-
TGTGCCTGGAGTGTAGGGCTAAAGAGGAATTCACCCCTCCACTTT
CAWSVGLKRNSPLHF
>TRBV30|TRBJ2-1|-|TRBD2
TGTGCCTGGAGGGGTAGCGGGGGCCCCTCCTCCTACAATGAGCAGTTCTTC
CAWRGSGGPSSYNEQFF
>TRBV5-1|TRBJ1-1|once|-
TGCGCCAGCAGCCCGAGACTTGGGTCGATGATTGAAGCTTTCTTT
CASSPRLGSMIEAFF
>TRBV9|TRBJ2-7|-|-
TGTGCCAGCAGCGGAGAACCAGGGAAGCCCTACGAGCAGTACTTC
CASSGEPGKPYEQYF
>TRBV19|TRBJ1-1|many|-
TGTGCCAGTATCATGGGAGGGAACACTGAAGCTTTCTTT
CASIMGGNTEAFF
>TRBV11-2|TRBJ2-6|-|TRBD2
TGTGCCAGCAGCTTAGCGCCAGCGGGGAGGTCTGGGGCCAACGTCCTGACTTTC
CASSLAPAGRSGANVLTF
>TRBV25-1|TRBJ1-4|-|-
TGTGCCAGCATCCCATCCCAATGGCCAAGAGGCTATGAAAAACTGTTTTTT
CASIPSQWPRGYEKLFF
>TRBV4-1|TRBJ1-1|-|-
TGCGCCAGCAGCCCCCGGAACGGGGTCCAGGAAGCTTTCTTT
CASSPRNGVQEAFF
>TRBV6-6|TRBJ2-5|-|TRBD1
TGTGCCAGCAGTGGACAGGGGGTGGAGACCCAGTACTTC
CASSGQGVETQYF
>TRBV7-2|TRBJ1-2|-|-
TGTGCCAGCAGCCTGACGGGACAAGACTATGGCTACACCTTC
CASSLTGQDYGYTF
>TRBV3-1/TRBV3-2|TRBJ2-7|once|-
TGTGCCAGCAGCCGGGCATACGAGCAGTACTTC
CASSRAYEQYF
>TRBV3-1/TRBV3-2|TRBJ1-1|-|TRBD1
TGTGCCAGCAGCCTTTGGGACAGGGGGCAGGAGAACACTGAAGCTTTCTTT
CASSLWDRGQENTEAFF
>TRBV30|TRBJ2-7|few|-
TGTGCCTGGAGCGGAACTTGGGAGCAGTACTTC
CAWSGTWEQYF